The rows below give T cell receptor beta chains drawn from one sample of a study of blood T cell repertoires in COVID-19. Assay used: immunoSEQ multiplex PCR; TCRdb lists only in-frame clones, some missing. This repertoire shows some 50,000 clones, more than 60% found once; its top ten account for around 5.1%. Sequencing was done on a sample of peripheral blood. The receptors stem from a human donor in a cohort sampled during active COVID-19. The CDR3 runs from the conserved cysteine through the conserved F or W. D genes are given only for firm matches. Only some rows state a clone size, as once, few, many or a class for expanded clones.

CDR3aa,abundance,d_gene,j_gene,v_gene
CASSQTAFYGYTF,.,.,TRBJ1-2,TRBV3-1/TRBV3-2
CASSLGWGGENEQYF,.,.,TRBJ2-7,TRBV28
CASSQRAGGSGANVLTF,.,TRBD1,TRBJ2-6,TRBV3-1/TRBV3-2
CASSLTGPIPEAFF,.,.,TRBJ1-1,TRBV28
CASSRQVSYEQYF,once,.,TRBJ2-7,TRBV12-3/TRBV12-4
CASSQRTSVSYEQYF,.,TRBD2,TRBJ2-7,TRBV5-5
CSVGGTGESYEQYF,once,TRBD1,TRBJ2-7,TRBV29-1
CASSRQHYQPQHF,.,.,TRBJ1-5,TRBV19
CASSEVSGMNTEAFF,.,.,TRBJ1-1,TRBV6-1
CATGAVRGGLNTEAFF,.,.,TRBJ1-1,TRBV15
CASSRYTTYEQYF,.,.,TRBJ2-7,TRBV7-2
CATSPRLSEGGVSGYTF,.,.,TRBJ1-2,TRBV15
CASASGDSYGYTF,.,.,TRBJ1-2,TRBV5-1
CASSQPPGTSGGAYNEQFF,once,TRBD2,TRBJ2-1,TRBV4-1
CASSEYVGQGYEQYF,.,TRBD1,TRBJ2-7,TRBV2
CASSSAGGSYEQYF,.,TRBD1,TRBJ2-7,TRBV5-4
CATSRATGRPEAFF,few,.,TRBJ1-1,TRBV15
CASSYEGTASSYEQYF,.,TRBD1,TRBJ2-7,TRBV6-5
CASSLGQGAFGANVLTF,many,TRBD1,TRBJ2-6,TRBV5-8
CASRNTAEQYF,few,.,TRBJ2-7,TRBV6-5
CASSPGQGILEQYF,.,TRBD1,TRBJ2-7,TRBV27
CASSRNNGGQGLEEQYF,.,TRBD1,TRBJ2-7,TRBV4-1
CASSRQGPEGYTF,.,.,TRBJ1-2,TRBV3-1/TRBV3-2
CATSAPGFYEQYF,.,.,TRBJ2-7,TRBV24-1
CSVEEGRTYGYTF,.,.,TRBJ1-2,TRBV29-1
CASSPPKGLYGYTF,.,.,TRBJ1-2,TRBV7-2
CASSSTPTGQETQYF,.,.,TRBJ2-5,TRBV5-5
CASSGQGWNQPQHF,.,TRBD1,TRBJ1-5,TRBV6-5
CASSSGTEIYNEQFF,.,TRBD1,TRBJ2-1,TRBV6-5
CASSRSSWLSTDTQYF,.,.,TRBJ2-3,TRBV3-1/TRBV3-2
CASSQPETDTTAYEQYF,.,.,TRBJ2-7,TRBV4-1
CASRETSGGGETQYF,.,TRBD2,TRBJ2-5,TRBV19
CASSSSRLAGSSYEQYF,.,TRBD2,TRBJ2-7,TRBV7-8
CAWSVWAGLTNTIYF,.,.,TRBJ1-3,TRBV30
CASSSHSVLVNQPQHF,.,.,TRBJ1-5,TRBV7-2
CAISEMSNEQFF,.,.,TRBJ2-1,TRBV10-3
CASSPRAQVNEKLFF,.,.,TRBJ1-4,TRBV18
CASSRDRPDEQYF,.,TRBD1,TRBJ2-7,TRBV2
CASASQSGVVMNTEAFF,.,.,TRBJ1-1,TRBV7-6
CASSSGTSGGVGNEQFF,few,TRBD2,TRBJ2-1,TRBV27
CASRAWSSGANVLTF,.,.,TRBJ2-6,TRBV28
CASRDSGTGILSNQPQHF,.,TRBD1,TRBJ1-5,TRBV2
CASSGQGSYNEQFF,.,.,TRBJ2-1,TRBV2
CSVEEPGPTNEKLFF,.,.,TRBJ1-4,TRBV29-1
CASSLPGTAFNF,.,TRBD1,TRBJ2-7,TRBV28
CASGDREWQPQHF,few,TRBD1,TRBJ1-5,TRBV2
CASSSQDRGEQYF,.,TRBD1,TRBJ2-7,TRBV19
CATSDPTGAGANVLTF,.,TRBD1,TRBJ2-6,TRBV24-1
CASSDRQALMNGYTF,.,.,TRBJ1-2,TRBV7-6
CASAVGGRNTEAFF,.,.,TRBJ1-1,TRBV28
CASSYGVYGYTF,.,.,TRBJ1-2,TRBV5-1
CASNLRDKGFGQPQHF,.,.,TRBJ1-5,TRBV2
CASSVDTTSGNTIYF,.,.,TRBJ1-3,TRBV9
CASSSRSTGIHQETQYF,.,.,TRBJ2-5,TRBV13
CASRSDSLNTEAFF,.,.,TRBJ1-1,TRBV3-1/TRBV3-2
CASSHFPTGGTEAFF,.,.,TRBJ1-1,TRBV5-4
CASSQGRTNEKLFF,once,.,TRBJ1-4,TRBV9